This T cell receptor (beta chain) was documented in a study of T cell responses to AZD1222 COVID-19 vaccine. At the level of the study: Second-dose intervals of approximately 4 or approximately 12 weeks were pooled. General study findings and limits: Seropositive AZD1222 recipients at baseline numbered only five to seven.

Regarding this clone: What it binds is unknown.

Sequencing was performed with immunoSEQ multiplex PCR; in TCRdb, only in-frame clones are kept and a portion is missing. Here the sample spans about 120,000 clones, approximately 91% being singletons. This TCR was recovered from an adult in good health. Sequencing used peripheral blood, obtained on day 0 of AZD1222 vaccination.

The CDR3 protein is CASSPQPSSKAGELFF. The CDR3 coding sequence is TGTGCCAGCAGCCCACAACCTAGCTCAAAGGCCGGGGAGCTGTTTTTT. This sequence joins TRBV7-3 and TRBJ2-2; a weak D match, TRBD2 (5 bases). CDR1 and CDR2 from the germline V gene are SGHTA and FQGTGA. V was shortened by 5 bases and J by 6 bases, with 19 bases between the two germline ends. The CDR3 has 16 amino acids.